The 27 T cell receptor beta chains below all came from one sample that was sequenced in a study of T-cell reconstitution after alpha-beta-depleted transplantation in children. Preparation of the TCRbeta library used unique molecular identifiers. TCRdb re-called the PCR reads through MiXCR, storing one row per CDR3 protein. The sample records about 500,000 distinct CDR3 sequences, about 33% being singletons. The input for sequencing was PBMCs from the stem cell graft donor, taken from the stem cell graft. The receptors come from a human donor who donated a stem cell graft to a child with aplastic anemia.

In its sample, this clonotype was seen once. The V gene is TRBV2, the J gene TRBJ1-5; D is ambiguous. The CDR3 is 15 residues long. Trimming took 6 bases from V and 4 from J, leaving 16 bases between them. The germline V gene has CDR1 SNHLY and CDR2 FYNNEI. In nucleotides, the CDR3 is TGTGCCAGCAGCGGACTCGGTATGGGAAATCAGCCCCAGCATTTT. Its translation: CASSGLGMGNQPQHF.

The chain recombines TRBV12-3 or TRBV12-4 with TRBJ2-2, with TRBD2 matching over 10 bases. The CDR3 has 16 amino acids. Trimming cost V 2 bases and J 6 bases; bases outside gene matches: 6. The DNA for the CDR3 is TGTGCCAGCAGTTTAAAACTAGCGGGATTCCCCGGGGAGCTGTTTTTT. This sequence encodes CASSLKLAGFPGELFF.

This clonotype was seen more than once but under ten times. The chain recombines TRBV14 with TRBJ2-5; 9 positions agree with TRBD1. The V and J ends lost 2 bases and 5 bases, in that order; junction bases with no gene match: 0. CDR1 and CDR2 from the germline V gene are SGHDN and FVKESK. CDR3 length: 13 residues. The CDR3 nucleotides are TGTGCCAGCAGCCAAACAGGGGGCGAGACCCAGTACTTC. Amino acid sequence: CASSQTGGETQYF.

The chain recombines TRBV9 with TRBJ2-2; D is uncertain. Between the trimmed V and J ends, which lost 0 bases and 3 bases, there was a span of 6 bases. The CDR3 covers 14 residues. Germline V gene sequence: CDR1 SGDLS, CDR2 YYNGEE. Written as DNA, the CDR3 is TGTGCCAGCAGCGTAGCTCCCGACACCGGGGAGCTGTTTTTT. Its protein product is CASSVAPDTGELFF.

This clonotype was observed many times. V gene TRBV12-3 or TRBV12-4 combines with J gene TRBJ1-6; 7 bases line up with TRBD1. CDR3 length: 17 residues. The V and J ends lost 7 bases and 0 bases, in that order; junction bases with no gene match: 9. CDR3 region: CASKGAGTISYNSPLHF. CDR3 DNA sequence: TGTGCCAGCAAGGGGGCAGGGACGATCTCCTATAATTCACCCCTCCACTTT.

This clonotype was seen a handful of times. This rearrangement joins TRBV20-1 to TRBJ2-2; TRBD2 aligns across 11 bases. Germline V CDR1 and CDR2: DFQATT, SNEGSKA (reference sequence). The junction had 9 bases not matched to a gene; V was cut back by 3 bases and J by 6 bases. The CDR3 has 16 amino acids. This CDR3 is CSASRGELAGAGELFF. The CDR3 DNA sequence: TGCAGTGCTAGTAGGGGAGAACTAGCGGGAGCCGGGGAGCTGTTTTTT.

This clonotype was recorded a few times. V usage is TRBV7-8 and J usage is TRBJ1-2; no firm D call. The CDR3 is 13 amino acids. Trimming shortened V by 3 bases and J by 2 bases, and 7 bases separated the two germline ends. Germline V gene sequence: CDR1 SGHVS, CDR2 FQNEAQ. The CDR3 region is CASSFRVNYGYTF. For the CDR3, the DNA is TGTGCCAGCAGCTTCCGGGTCAACTATGGCTACACCTTC.

This clonotype turned up a few times. The chain carries TRBV29-1 and TRBJ2-6; D is undetermined. The length of the CDR3 is 13 residues. Looked up from germline, CDR1 is SQVTM and CDR2 is ANQGSEA. Trimming cost V 4 bases and J 4 bases, with 8 bases left between them. The CDR3 sequence: CSVGRQGANVLTF. The CDR3 region has the DNA TGCAGCGTTGGGCGGCAGGGGGCCAACGTCCTGACTTTC.

The CDR3 here is CASSFVPGQMTSGYTF. For the CDR3, the DNA is TGTGCCAGCAGCTTCGTCCCGGGACAGATGACCTCAGGCTACACCTTC. V gene TRBV7-2 combines with J gene TRBJ1-2; TRBD1 matches 7 bases. CDR1 and CDR2 from the germline V gene are SGHTA and FQGNSA. This CDR3 contains 16 residues. Unmatched junction bases numbered 15, after V lost 3 bases and J lost 8 bases.

This clonotype was detected once. The chain employs TRBV15 and TRBJ1-5; D is possibly TRBD1 (5 bases). The length of the CDR3 is 15 residues. Trimming removed 4 bases from V and 8 bases from J, with 18 bases in between. CDR1 and CDR2 from the germline V gene are LNHNV and YYDKDF (reference sequence). This CDR3 reads CATSTEPQGLEPQHF. The CDR3, as DNA: TGTGCCACCAGCACAGAACCCCAGGGTTTGGAGCCCCAGCATTTT.

This clonotype has more than one count but fewer than ten. V gene TRBV3-1 combines with J gene TRBJ2-5, with 10 bases that match TRBD2. The V gene's germline CDR1 is LGHDT and CDR2 YNNKEL (reference sequence). V trimming: 8 bases; J trimming: 5 bases; junction bases outside the gene matches: 5. The CDR3 extends over 13 amino acids. The CDR3 DNA is TGTGCCAGCGTCGGGACTAGCGTCGAGACCCAGTACTTC. Encoded protein: CASVGTSVETQYF.

The chain employs TRBV29-1 and TRBJ2-3; maybe TRBD2 (5 bases). Trimming took off 4 bases at V and 4 bases at J, with 15 bases between the two ends. Germline values: CDR1 SQVTM, CDR2 ANQGSEA. The CDR3 extends over 14 amino acids. The CDR3 sequence is CSVGGAVIPDTQYF. The CDR3, as DNA: TGCAGCGTTGGGGGAGCAGTCATCCCAGATACGCAGTATTTT.

This clonotype occurred a few times. This sequence joins TRBV27 and TRBJ1-2; possibly TRBD1 for D (5 bases). The germline V gene has CDR1 MNHEY and CDR2 SMNVEV (reference sequence). Trimming left V 2 bases short and J 6 bases short, with 10 bases between. CDR3 length: 13 amino acids. The CDR3 DNA reads as TGTGCCAGCAGTTTAAGCGCAGGGAATGGCTACACCTTC. This translates into CASSLSAGNGYTF.

The chain recombines TRBV27 with TRBJ1-1; D gene uncertain. Germline V gene lookup returns CDR1 MNHEY and CDR2 SMNVEV (reference sequence). There are 15 residues in the CDR3. V lost 1 base and J 1 base, leaving 10 bases between the germline ends. The CDR3 DNA reads TGTGCCAGCAGTTTATATCCGATAACGAACACTGAAGCTTTCTTT. Translated, it gives CASSLYPITNTEAFF.

This sequence joins TRBV9 and TRBJ2-7; 8 bases are shared with TRBD2. The germline V gene encodes CDR1 SGDLS and CDR2 YYNGEE. Germline trimming cut 4 bases from V and 3 bases from J; bases unmatched to any gene: 9. The CDR3 contains 15 residues. The chain's CDR3 is CASSLFPGRGYEQYF. In nucleotides, the CDR3 is TGTGCCAGCAGCTTATTCCCCGGGAGGGGCTACGAGCAGTACTTC.

Concerning this clonotype itself: One end of the junction fails to match germline, which may point to a read error. The chain uses TRBV20-1 and TRBJ1-2; D unclear. The CDR3 length is 15 residues. The germline CDR1 and CDR2 sequences are DFQATT and SNEGSKA (reference sequence). The DNA of the CDR3 is TGCAGTACTAGAGGACCGAGTGGGGAGTACTCTGGCTACACCTTC. Amino acid sequence: CSTRGPSGEYSGYTF.

CDR3 bases: TGTGCCAGTAGTATCGGTGGGGTGGCGGAACAAGAGACCCAGTACTTC. Translating gives CASSIGGVAEQETQYF. The chain has TRBV19 and TRBJ2-5; D remains unclear. CDR1 is LNHDA and CDR2 is SQIVND in the germline V gene (reference sequence). Trimming pared 3 bases from V and 2 bases from J, leaving 16 bases between. The length of the CDR3 is 16 residues.

The chain combines TRBV12-3 or TRBV12-4 with TRBJ2-3; D ambiguous. The CDR3 loop spans 15 amino acids. Trimming took off 1 base at V and 8 bases at J, with 16 bases between the two ends. CDR3 nucleotide sequence: TGTGCCAGCAGTTTAGAAGACCAATCCCGGGCTACGCAGTATTTT. Its translation: CASSLEDQSRATQYF.

This chain uses TRBV4-1 with TRBJ2-4, with 8 bases lining up with TRBD1. Germline V gene lookup returns CDR1 MGHRA and CDR2 YSYEKL. The CDR3 is made up of 15 amino acids. V lost 2 bases to trimming and J lost 3 bases; unmatched junction nucleotides: 3. In DNA form, the CDR3 reads TGCGCCAGCAGCCAACTGGACAGGGACAAAAACATTCAGTACTTC. Protein product: CASSQLDRDKNIQYF.

J is TRBJ1-4 and V is TRBV4-2; D gene uncertain. Germline V gene data show CDR1 as LGHNA and CDR2 as YNFKEQ. The CDR3 totals 17 residues. The V end lost 0 bases, the J end lost 8 bases, and 19 bases lay between the germline ends. CDR3 coding DNA: TGTGCCAGCAGCCAAGATCTCACATACGTAAGCGGGGAAAAACTGTTTTTT. Protein sequence: CASSQDLTYVSGEKLFF.

This clonotype was picked up a small number of times. This rearrangement joins TRBV30 to TRBJ2-1; D uncertain. In germline, CDR1 is GTSNPN, CDR2 SVGIG (reference sequence). Trimming shortened V by 0 bases and J by 5 bases, and 8 bases separated the two germline ends. The CDR3 loop spans 13 amino acids. The CDR3, as DNA: TGTGCCTGGAGTGTAAATCCAAACAATGAGCAGTTCTTC. Its protein product is CAWSVNPNNEQFF.

The CDR3: CASSLSIDNEQFF. CDR3 nucleotide sequence: TGTGCCAGCAGCTTAAGTATCGACAATGAGCAGTTCTTC. This sequence joins TRBV7-9 and TRBJ2-1; D unresolved. CDR1 SEHNR and CDR2 FQNEAQ come from the germline V gene (reference sequence). V lost 2 bases and J 5 bases, leaving 7 bases between the germline ends. CDR3 length equals 13 residues.

The J gene is TRBJ2-7, the V gene TRBV29-1, with D possibly TRBD1 on 5 matching bases. Looked up from germline, CDR1 is SQVTM and CDR2 is ANQGSEA. This CDR3 spans 12 amino acids. Trimming removed 7 bases at V and 8 bases at J, with 18 bases between. CDR3 DNA sequence: TGCAGCGGTTTAACTGGGTCAGGGAAGCAGTACGTC. Translated, it gives CSGLTGSGKQYV.

This clonotype was detected only a few times. The chain carries TRBV20-1 and TRBJ2-1, with TRBD2 matching over 10 bases. V lost 4 bases to trimming and J lost 3 bases; unmatched junction nucleotides: 6. Germline V gene lookup returns CDR1 DFQATT and CDR2 SNEGSKA (reference sequence). The CDR3 loop spans 15 amino acids. CDR3: CSATGLASLYNEQFF. CDR3 bases: TGCAGTGCTACGGGACTAGCGAGTCTCTACAATGAGCAGTTCTTC.

This clonotype was seen a few times. The CDR3 DNA follows: TGTGCCAGCAGTTTCGGAAAAGGTGAGCAGTTCTTC. Translated: CASSFGKGEQFF. The gene calls are TRBV11-1 and TRBJ2-1; D not resolved. With 6 bases removed from V and 9 bases from J, the gap between germline ends came to 12 bases. Germline CDR1 and CDR2: SGHAT and FQDESV (reference sequence). The CDR3 extends over 12 amino acids.

V gene TRBV12-3 or TRBV12-4 combines with J gene TRBJ2-1, with D maybe TRBD2 (6 bases). The length of the CDR3 is 15 residues. Deletions cut 1 base from V and 7 bases from J, with 14 bases between. CDR3 amino acids: CASSLEVGTVNEQFF. The CDR3 region has the DNA TGTGCCAGCAGTTTAGAAGTCGGGACTGTGAATGAGCAGTTCTTC.

The J gene is TRBJ1-1, the V gene TRBV4-1, with D tentatively TRBD1 (5 bases). Germline V gene lookup returns CDR1 MGHRA and CDR2 YSYEKL. The CDR3 covers 14 residues. V dropped 0 bases and J dropped 4 bases, with 9 bases sitting between them. CDR3 bases: TGCGCCAGCAGCCAAGACAGGGCGTCCACTGAAGCTTTCTTT. Translated: CASSQDRASTEAFF.